Listed below are T cell receptor beta chains from one sample, sequenced in a study of cytomegalovirus exposure and HLA in healthy donors. Some clones are missing from TCRdb's copy, which holds only in-frame ones; the method was immunoSEQ multiplex PCR. The table shows 130,000 to 150,000 clones, with 60% to 85% occurring only once. The specimen sequenced was PBMCs. The receptors shown here come from a male donor in good health and CMV-seropositive. CDR3s include the opening cysteine and the closing phenylalanine or tryptophan. The order of the fields is J gene, V gene, clone size, D gene, CDR3 protein, CDR3 DNA. A D gene is named only where the DNA matches it firmly. The listing skips clone size in some rows; elsewhere it reads once, few, many or a size class.

J: TRBJ2-3; V: TRBV27; size: .; D: TRBD2; CDR3: CASSSGLARASDTQYF; DNA: TGTGCCAGCAGTTCCGGACTAGCGAGAGCGAGCGATACGCAGTATTTT
J: TRBJ2-7; V: TRBV19; size: .; D: TRBD1; CDR3: CASSDRASYEQYF; DNA: TGTGCCAGTAGCGACAGGGCTAGCTACGAGCAGTACTTC
J: TRBJ2-1; V: TRBV6-5; size: .; D: TRBD2; CDR3: CASSYSSRGNYNEQFF; DNA: TGTGCCAGCAGTTACTCGTCGCGGGGGAACTACAATGAGCAGTTCTTC
J: TRBJ2-2; V: TRBV2; size: .; D: TRBD1; CDR3: CASSNGQGGTGELFF; DNA: TGTGCCAGCAGTAACGGACAGGGTGGGACCGGGGAGCTGTTTTTT
J: TRBJ2-5; V: TRBV6-5; size: .; D: TRBD2; CDR3: CASSYSKTSGRAYF; DNA: TGTGCCAGCAGTTACTCCAAAACTAGCGGGAGGGCTTACTTC
J: TRBJ2-7; V: TRBV15; size: .; D: TRBD2; CDR3: CATSRDLAGVFYEQYF; DNA: TGTGCCACCAGCAGAGACCTAGCGGGAGTTTTCTACGAGCAGTACTTC
J: TRBJ2-7; V: TRBV4-1; size: .; D: TRBD1; CDR3: CASSPERTGRAYEQYF; DNA: TGCGCCAGCAGCCCAGAAAGGACAGGACGGGCTTACGAGCAGTACTTC
J: TRBJ1-1; V: TRBV30; size: .; D: TRBD1; CDR3: CAWKGQGGTEAFF; DNA: TGTGCCTGGAAAGGACAGGGGGGAACTGAAGCTTTCTTT
J: TRBJ2-1; V: TRBV7-7; size: .; D: TRBD2; CDR3: CASSLSGRPYNEQFF; DNA: TGTGCTAGCAGCCTTAGCGGGAGGCCCTACAATGAGCAGTTCTTC
J: TRBJ1-1; V: TRBV28; size: .; D: .; CDR3: CASSPQRDMNTEAFF; DNA: TGTGCCAGCAGTCCCCAGCGGGACATGAACACTGAAGCTTTCTTT
J: TRBJ2-1; V: TRBV7-8; size: .; D: TRBD2; CDR3: CASSLAKPGLAGPNEQFF; DNA: TGTGCCAGCAGCTTAGCCAAACCGGGACTAGCGGGCCCCAATGAGCAGTTCTTC
J: TRBJ2-2; V: TRBV7-8; size: .; D: TRBD2; CDR3: CASSLTSGVSAGELFF; DNA: TGTGCCAGCAGCCTAACTAGCGGGGTCAGCGCCGGGGAGCTGTTTTTT
J: TRBJ1-2; V: TRBV4-1; size: .; D: .; CDR3: CASSQDNLLGYTF; DNA: TGCGCCAGCAGCCAAGACAACCTACTCGGCTACACCTTC
J: TRBJ1-1; V: TRBV11-1; size: .; D: .; CDR3: CASSRQGGNTEAFF; DNA: TGTGCCAGCAGCCGACAAGGGGGTAACACTGAAGCTTTCTTT
J: TRBJ2-2; V: TRBV28; size: once; D: .; CDR3: CASSFQGGELFF; DNA: TGTGCCAGCAGTTTCCAGGGGGGGGAGCTGTTTTTT
J: TRBJ2-7; V: TRBV5-1; size: .; D: .; CDR3: CASRRGVQGYEQYF; DNA: TGCGCCAGCAGAAGGGGCGTCCAGGGCTACGAGCAGTACTTC
J: TRBJ2-1; V: TRBV6-1; size: .; D: TRBD2; CDR3: CASSEIGLGAGNEQFF; DNA: TGTGCCAGCAGTGAAATAGGCCTTGGAGCGGGAAATGAGCAGTTCTTC
J: TRBJ1-5; V: TRBV15; size: few; D: TRBD1; CDR3: CATSDTSGRGLYQPQHF; DNA: TGTGCCACCAGCGATACTTCTGGCAGGGGGTTGTATCAGCCCCAGCATTTT
J: TRBJ2-1; V: TRBV5-1; size: .; D: .; CDR3: CASSLAAGQYNEQFF; DNA: TGCGCCAGCAGCTTGGCGGCGGGACAGTACAATGAGCAGTTCTTC
J: TRBJ2-7; V: TRBV6-7; size: .; D: .; CDR3: CASPRVQGSSYEQYF; DNA: TGTGCCAGCCCCAGGGTTCAAGGCAGCTCCTACGAGCAGTACTTC
J: TRBJ2-5; V: TRBV7-2; size: .; D: TRBD2; CDR3: CASSANSPGLAETQYF; DNA: TGTGCCAGCAGCGCCAATTCCCCGGGACTAGCTGAGACCCAGTACTTC
J: TRBJ1-2; V: TRBV21-1; size: .; D: .; CDR3: CASSIKSVVDYGYTF; DNA: TGTGCCAGCAGCATTAAGTCGGTGGTCGACTATGGCTACACCTTC
J: TRBJ1-3; V: TRBV7-6; size: once; D: .; CDR3: CASSFGGALNGNTIYF; DNA: TGTGCCAGCAGCTTTGGGGGGGCTCTGAATGGAAACACCATATATTTT
J: TRBJ2-1; V: TRBV19; size: .; D: TRBD2; CDR3: CASSITSGRAYNEQFF; DNA: TGTGCCAGTAGTATAACTAGCGGGAGGGCCTACAATGAGCAGTTCTTC
J: TRBJ1-5; V: TRBV6-5; size: .; D: .; CDR3: CASSYKLGNQPQHF; DNA: TGTGCCAGCAGTTACAAGCTTGGCAATCAGCCCCAGCATTTT
J: TRBJ2-4; V: TRBV7-2; size: .; D: TRBD1; CDR3: CASSTLDRENIQYF; DNA: TGTGCCAGCAGCACCCTGGACAGGGAAAACATTCAGTACTTC
J: TRBJ2-1; V: TRBV11-3; size: .; D: .; CDR3: CASSLDGSGAYNEQFF; DNA: TGTGCCAGCAGCTTAGATGGTAGCGGAGCCTACAATGAGCAGTTCTTC
J: TRBJ1-4; V: TRBV29-1; size: .; D: .; CDR3: CSVLTGEKLFF; DNA: TGCAGCGTCCTAACAGGTGAAAAACTGTTTTTT
J: TRBJ2-1; V: TRBV2; size: .; D: .; CDR3: CASSALGAPGNEQFF; DNA: TGTGCCAGCAGTGCTCTGGGGGCCCCCGGCAATGAGCAGTTCTTC
J: TRBJ1-6; V: TRBV18; size: .; D: .; CDR3: CASSPPDNNSPLHF; DNA: TGTGCCAGCTCACCACCCGACAACAATTCACCCCTCCACTTT
J: TRBJ2-3; V: TRBV19; size: .; D: TRBD2; CDR3: CASSMMTSGRGADTQYF; DNA: TGTGCCAGTAGTATGATGACTAGCGGGAGAGGGGCAGATACGCAGTATTTT
J: TRBJ2-7; V: TRBV19; size: .; D: TRBD2; CDR3: CASSPPRLAGGNEQYF; DNA: TGTGCCAGTAGTCCCCCTCGACTAGCGGGGGGAAATGAGCAGTACTTC
J: TRBJ2-7; V: TRBV5-6; size: .; D: TRBD2; CDR3: CASSLGLAGGYEQYF; DNA: TGTGCCAGCAGCTTGGGACTAGCGGGAGGCTACGAGCAGTACTTC
J: TRBJ1-2; V: TRBV7-2; size: .; D: .; CDR3: CASSLTVTNYGYTF; DNA: TGTGCCAGCAGCTTGACAGTGACTAACTATGGCTACACCTTC
J: TRBJ2-7; V: TRBV7-9; size: .; D: .; CDR3: CASSSGTGSYEQYF; DNA: TGTGCCAGCAGCTCGGGGACTGGGTCCTACGAGCAGTACTTC
J: TRBJ2-4; V: TRBV28; size: .; D: .; CDR3: CASNGAALKNIQYF; DNA: TGTGCCAGCAATGGGGCAGCCCTCAAAAACATTCAGTACTTC
J: TRBJ2-7; V: TRBV18; size: .; D: TRBD1; CDR3: CASSPFGTDDSEQYF; DNA: TGTGCCAGCTCACCATTCGGGACAGATGATTCCGAGCAGTACTTC
J: TRBJ2-3; V: TRBV10-2; size: few; D: TRBD2; CDR3: CASRVAGGRTDTQYF; DNA: TGCGCCAGCAGGGTAGCGGGGGGACGCACAGATACGCAGTATTTT
J: TRBJ2-1; V: TRBV2; size: .; D: TRBD1; CDR3: CASFTGTGFNEQFF; DNA: TGTGCCAGCTTCACCGGGACAGGTTTCAATGAGCAGTTCTTC
J: TRBJ2-7; V: TRBV4-1; size: .; D: TRBD1; CDR3: CASSQQGEGYEQYF; DNA: TGCGCCAGCAGCCAGCAGGGGGAAGGTTACGAGCAGTACTTC
J: TRBJ2-5; V: TRBV7-3; size: .; D: TRBD1; CDR3: CASSPGTGVETQYF; DNA: TGTGCCAGCAGCCCCGGGACAGGGGTTGAGACCCAGTACTTC
J: TRBJ2-3; V: TRBV2; size: .; D: TRBD1; CDR3: CASSLVLGQGGTDTQYF; DNA: TGTGCCAGCAGTTTAGTTCTAGGACAGGGAGGCACAGATACGCAGTATTTT
J: TRBJ2-1; V: TRBV7-6; size: .; D: TRBD2; CDR3: CASSQSRLADDNEQFF; DNA: TGTGCCAGCAGCCAATCTCGACTAGCAGACGACAATGAGCAGTTCTTC
J: TRBJ1-2; V: TRBV7-2; size: .; D: TRBD1; CDR3: CASSLGTGLYHNYGYTF; DNA: TGTGCCAGCAGCTTGGGGACAGGGTTGTACCACAACTATGGCTACACCTTC